These 26 T cell receptor beta chains originate from one sample sequenced in a study of cytomegalovirus exposure and HLA in healthy donors. 60 Vbeta and 13 Jbeta primers were used in PCR. Using immunoSEQ multiplex PCR, the repertoire was profiled, and TCRdb retains in-frame clones only, with some absent. The sample holds 140,000 to 150,000 clones; approximately 80% are singletons and the top ten take about 2.2%. The sample was PBMCs. The receptors were sampled from a young woman in good health and CMV-seropositive.

On this clone itself: This CDR3 fails to terminate in the conserved phenylalanine or tryptophan, so it likely reflects a read error. The rearrangement uses TRBV6-1 and TRBJ2-3, with D perhaps TRBD2 (5 bases). Deletions cut 2 bases from V and 1 base from J, with 10 bases between. Per germline, CDR1 MNHNS and CDR2 SASEGT. This CDR3 has 15 residues. The CDR3 is CASSESFSGTDTQYL. CDR3 DNA: TGTGCCAGCAGTGAATCTTTTAGCGGCACAGATACGCAGTATCTT.

The J gene is TRBJ2-2, the V gene TRBV7-9, with D possibly being TRBD2 (6 bases). The CDR3 covers 18 residues. Trimming took off 5 bases at V and 6 bases at J, with 25 bases between the two ends. The germline CDR1 and CDR2 sequences are SEHNR and FQNEAQ (reference sequence). The CDR3 protein is CASSAYITSGGIAGELFF. DNA for the CDR3: TGTGCCAGCAGCGCGTATATTACAAGTGGGGGGATCGCCGGGGAGCTGTTTTTT. Filled out from reference TRBV7-9 and TRBJ2-2, the complete variable domain reads DTGVSQNPRHKITKRGQNVTFRCDPISEHNRLYWYRQTLGQGPEFLTYFQNEAQLEKSRLLSDRFSAERPKGSFSTLEIQRTEQGDSAMYLCASSAYITSGGIAGELFFGEGSRLTVL.

V is TRBV2 and J is TRBJ1-1, with TRBD1 matching 7 bases. V trimming: 6 bases; J trimming: 2 bases; junction bases outside the gene matches: 6. The CDR3 has 14 residues. Germline V CDR1 and CDR2: SNHLY, FYNNEI. The CDR3 DNA is TGTGCCAGCAGGGCTTACAGGGGTAACACTGAAGCTTTCTTT. Protein: CASRAYRGNTEAFF. Drawing the rest from reference TRBV2 and TRBJ1-1, the complete variable domain is EPEVTQTPSHQVTQMGQEVILRCVPISNHLYFYWYRQILGQKVEFLVSFYNNEISEKSEIFDDQFSVERPDGSNFTLKIRSTKLEDSAMYFCASRAYRGNTEAFFGQGTRLTVV.

The rearrangement links TRBV13 to TRBJ2-7; tentative D call: TRBD1 (6 bases). Germline V gene data show CDR1 as PRHDT and CDR2 as FYEKMQ (reference sequence). V was clipped by 7 bases and J by 4 bases, with 17 bases between them. This CDR3 comprises 14 residues. CDR3 amino acids: CASTQLGRGYEQYF. The CDR3 DNA reads as TGTGCCAGCACCCAGCTGGGCAGGGGTTACGAGCAGTACTTC.

The chain is built from TRBV14 and TRBJ2-7; the match to TRBD1 covers 10 bases. CDR1 and CDR2 (germline): SGHDN, FVKESK. There are 15 residues in the CDR3. J was trimmed by 3 bases and V by 6 bases; bases with no gene match: 8. The CDR3 region is CASSYWDRGIYEQYF. The CDR3 DNA reads TGTGCCAGCAGTTATTGGGACAGGGGTATCTACGAGCAGTACTTC. The whole variable domain, filled in from reference TRBV14 and TRBJ2-7, reads EAGVTQFPSHSVIEKGQTVTLRCDPISGHDNLYWYRRVMGKEIKFLLHFVKESKQDESGMPNNRFLAERTGGTYSTLKVQPAELEDSGVYFCASSYWDRGIYEQYFGPGTRLTVT.

In DNA form, the CDR3 reads TGTGCCTGGAGTTCCAGAATGAACACTGAAGCTTTCTTT. Its protein is CAWSSRMNTEAFF. This rearrangement joins TRBV30 to TRBJ1-1; D not resolved. The CDR3 covers 13 residues. The germline V and J ends were trimmed by 2 bases and 0 bases, with 7 bases remaining between them. Per the germline V gene, CDR1 is GTSNPN and CDR2 is SVGIG (reference sequence).

Here the CDR3 DNA reads TGTGCCATCAGCGAGACAGGGGGCGAGTTGGGGGAGCAGTACTTC. This sequence encodes CAISETGGELGEQYF. The chain links TRBV10-3 to TRBJ2-7, with 10 bases that match TRBD1. CDR1 ENHRY and CDR2 SYGVKD come from the germline V gene. J was trimmed by 7 bases and V by 6 bases; bases with no gene match: 12. The CDR3 length is 15 residues.

The DNA for the CDR3 is TGTGCCAGCAGTCAGTCGGGACAGGGCGACTACGAGCAGTACTTC. This sequence encodes CASSQSGQGDYEQYF. The chain links TRBV28 to TRBJ2-7; 9 bases are a match to TRBD1. The CDR3 sequence is 15 residues long. The V gene end was trimmed by 5 bases and the J gene end by 3 bases; junction bases not matched to a gene: 8. Germline V gene data show CDR1 as MDHEN and CDR2 as SYDVKM.

This clone was observed a few times. J is TRBJ1-1 and V is TRBV5-1; 12 nucleotides match TRBD1. CDR1 is SGHRS and CDR2 is YFSETQ in the germline V gene. The CDR3 runs 16 residues. J gave up 5 bases and V 4 bases, and 9 bases lay outside the gene matches. CDR3 bases: TGCGCCAGCAGCCCCGGGACAGGGGGCCGTGGGACTGAAGCTTTCTTT. Translated, it gives CASSPGTGGRGTEAFF. The whole variable domain, remainder taken from reference TRBV5-1 and TRBJ1-1, is KAGVTQTPRYLIKTRGQQVTLSCSPISGHRSVSWYQQTPGQGLQFLFEYFSETQRNKGNFPGRFSGRQFSNSRSEMNVSTLELGDSALYLCASSPGTGGRGTEAFFGQGTRLTVV.

This chain connects TRBV7-8 to TRBJ1-6, with TRBD1 matching 7 bases. Trimming removed 7 bases from V and 0 bases from J; junction bases left unmatched: 9. CDR3 length: 17 amino acids. The germline V gene encodes CDR1 SGHVS and CDR2 FQNEAQ. The CDR3 loop is CASKGPGGISYNSPLHF. The CDR3 nucleotides are TGTGCCAGCAAGGGGCCAGGGGGAATCTCCTATAATTCACCCCTCCACTTT.

The chain is built from TRBV5-1 and TRBJ2-2; possibly TRBD1 for D (6 bases). This CDR3 contains 19 residues. Germline V gene data show CDR1 as SGHRS and CDR2 as YFSETQ. Between the trimmed V and J ends, which lost 2 bases and 0 bases, there was a span of 20 bases. The CDR3 bases are TGCGCCAGCAGCTTCGCGACAGCCACAGGGTCCGCGAACACCGGGGAGCTGTTTTTT. This encodes CASSFATATGSANTGELFF.

J is TRBJ2-5 and V is TRBV15; TRBD2 agrees at 8 bases. Losses at the gene ends were 6 bases for V and 5 bases for J; bases not matched to a gene: 8. The CDR3 loop spans 14 amino acids. Looked up from germline, CDR1 is LNHNV and CDR2 is YYDKDF (reference sequence). The CDR3 reads CATSPSGGRETQYF. The CDR3 DNA sequence: TGTGCCACCAGTCCCAGCGGGGGCCGGGAGACCCAGTACTTC.

The chain couples TRBV5-6 to TRBJ2-1; D is possibly TRBD1 (5 bases). V shed 7 bases and J shed 1 base, with 12 bases lying between them. The CDR3 spans 14 residues. Germline V CDR1 and CDR2: SGHDT, YYEEEE. The CDR3 is CASVLGRSYNEQFF. As DNA, the CDR3 is TGTGCCAGCGTCCTGGGGCGTTCCTACAATGAGCAGTTCTTC.

The V call is TRBV11-2, the J call TRBJ1-1, with D perhaps matching TRBD1 (5 bases). V was cut by 2 bases and J by 1 base, with 8 bases left in between. Germline lookup yields CDR1 SGHAT and CDR2 FQNNGV. This CDR3 contains 14 residues. This chain's CDR3 is CASSLKDTNTEAFF. The CDR3 nucleotides read TGTGCCAGCAGCTTAAAGGACACGAACACTGAAGCTTTCTTT.

This rearrangement joins TRBV7-8 to TRBJ2-1, with 9 bases matching TRBD1. Germline loops: CDR1 SGHVS, CDR2 FQNEAQ. This CDR3 spans 15 amino acids. V gave up 3 bases and J gave up 6 bases; unmatched junction bases: 6. The CDR3 sequence is CASSFWTGDSNEQFF. The CDR3 bases are TGTGCCAGCAGCTTCTGGACAGGGGATAGCAATGAGCAGTTCTTC.

The chain links TRBV7-9 to TRBJ2-2; possibly TRBD1 for D (5 bases). Germline V gene lookup returns CDR1 SEHNR and CDR2 FQNEAQ (reference sequence). The germline V and J ends were trimmed by 1 base and 5 bases, with 11 bases remaining between them. The CDR3 is made up of 15 amino acids. CDR3 residues: CASSLVPGRTGELFF. CDR3 DNA: TGTGCCAGCAGCTTAGTTCCAGGGCGGACCGGGGAGCTGTTTTTT.

The chain carries TRBV18 and TRBJ1-6; D possibly corresponds to TRBD1 (6 bases). Trimming pared 6 bases from V and 8 bases from J, leaving 14 bases between. The CDR3 has 14 amino acids. The germline V gene encodes CDR1 KGHSH and CDR2 LQKENI. The CDR3: CASSPTTGYSPLHF. As DNA, the CDR3 is TGTGCCAGCTCCCCTACGACAGGTTATTCACCCCTCCACTTT.

V usage is TRBV29-1 and J usage is TRBJ2-7; D might be TRBD1 (6 bases). V dropped 4 bases and J dropped 7 bases, with 14 bases sitting between them. Germline CDR1 SQVTM, CDR2 ANQGSEA. This CDR3 region has 12 residues. The CDR3, as DNA: TGCAGCGTTGGATATGGGACACAAGAGCAGTACTTC. Amino acids: CSVGYGTQEQYF.

The table lists this clone with a few counts. The CDR3 reads CASSPGRGKYNEQFF. In nucleotides, the CDR3 is TGTGCCAGCTCACCAGGACGGGGGAAATACAATGAGCAGTTCTTC. The chain uses TRBV18 and TRBJ2-1; tentative D call: TRBD2 (6 bases). The CDR3 runs to 15 residues. Between the trimmed V and J ends, which lost 2 bases and 4 bases, there was a span of 12 bases. CDR1 KGHSH and CDR2 LQKENI come from the germline V gene.

The chain links TRBV6-6 to TRBJ2-2; D possibly corresponds to TRBD1 (6 bases). Per the germline V gene, CDR1 is MNHNY and CDR2 is SVGAGI (reference sequence). Trimming pared 6 bases from V and 1 base from J, leaving 9 bases between. CDR3 length: 14 residues. CDR3 in DNA: TGTGCCAGCAGCGAGACAGGGAACACCGGGGAGCTGTTTTTT. Residues: CASSETGNTGELFF.

The chain carries TRBV19 and TRBJ2-7; 10 nucleotides agree with TRBD1. CDR1 and CDR2 (germline): LNHDA, SQIVND (reference sequence). Trimming removed 5 bases from V and 7 bases from J; junction bases left unmatched: 11. This CDR3 spans 15 amino acids. The CDR3 DNA reads as TGTGCCAGTAGTCCGATAAGACAGGGGGCGAGTGAGCAGTACTTC. The encoded protein is CASSPIRQGASEQYF.

J is TRBJ1-2 and V is TRBV29-1; no reliable D call. This CDR3 spans 17 amino acids. V gave up 3 bases and J gave up 2 bases, with 22 bases separating them. Germline CDR1 SQVTM, CDR2 ANQGSEA. The CDR3 region is CSVERSRTPLTNYGYTF. The CDR3 DNA reads TGCAGCGTTGAGAGATCTAGAACCCCATTAACAAACTATGGCTACACCTTC.

This clone was counted a few times. The chain joins TRBV10-3 to TRBJ1-5; D is undetermined. The V gene's germline CDR1 is ENHRY and CDR2 SYGVKD. The CDR3 is 12 residues long. Trimming shortened V by 4 bases and J by 5 bases, and 6 bases separated the two germline ends. DNA of the CDR3: TGTGCCATCAGTGGGGCTGATCAGCCCCAGCATTTT. Translation gives CAISGADQPQHF.

V gene TRBV19 combines with J gene TRBJ1-2; 11 bases fit TRBD1. The CDR3 consists of 18 residues. Per germline, CDR1 LNHDA and CDR2 SQIVND (reference sequence). V shed 3 bases and J 4 bases; nucleotides not matched to a gene: 13. In DNA, the CDR3 is TGTGCCAGTAGTATTAGCGGGGACAGGGGGTCCTACGGCTATGGCTACACCTTC. This gives the protein CASSISGDRGSYGYGYTF.

The rearrangement links TRBV4-2 to TRBJ1-5; D gene ambiguous. CDR1 and CDR2 (germline): LGHNA, YNFKEQ. Between the trimmed V and J ends, which lost 1 base and 4 bases, there was a span of 5 bases. The CDR3 totals 13 residues. The CDR3 sequence: CASSQARNQPQHF. In nucleotides, the CDR3 is TGTGCCAGCAGCCAAGCCCGGAATCAGCCCCAGCATTTT.

This chain joins TRBV23-1 and TRBJ2-7; unclear D gene. TRBV23-1 is an ORF for which the function is uncertain. The CDR3 runs 14 residues. V lost 2 bases, J lost 3 bases, and 11 bases lay in between. The CDR3 reads CASSQIFAYYEQYF. The CDR3 DNA follows: TGCGCCAGCAGTCAAATTTTCGCCTACTACGAGCAGTACTTC.